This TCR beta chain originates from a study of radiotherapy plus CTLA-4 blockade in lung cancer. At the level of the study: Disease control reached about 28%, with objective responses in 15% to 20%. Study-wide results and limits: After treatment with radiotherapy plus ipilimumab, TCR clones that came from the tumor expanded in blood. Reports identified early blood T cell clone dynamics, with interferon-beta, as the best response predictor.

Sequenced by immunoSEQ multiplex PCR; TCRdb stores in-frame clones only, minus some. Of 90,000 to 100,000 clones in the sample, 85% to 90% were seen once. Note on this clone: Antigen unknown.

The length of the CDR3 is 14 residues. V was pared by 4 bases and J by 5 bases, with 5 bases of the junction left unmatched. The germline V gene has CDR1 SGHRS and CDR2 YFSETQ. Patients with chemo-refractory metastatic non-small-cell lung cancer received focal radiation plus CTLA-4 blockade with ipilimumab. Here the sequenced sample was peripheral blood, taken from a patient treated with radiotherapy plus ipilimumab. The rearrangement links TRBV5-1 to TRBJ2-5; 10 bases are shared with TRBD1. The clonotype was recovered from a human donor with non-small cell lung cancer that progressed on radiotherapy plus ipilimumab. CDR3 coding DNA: TGCGCCAGCAGCATGACAGGGGGCGGTGAGACCCAGTACTTC. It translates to CASSMTGGGETQYF.